The source of this T cell receptor (beta chain) is a study of blood T cells in healthy people across ages. Turning to this clonotype: Its ends do not fully match the called genes, so a read error is possible.

It was with a sample-barcoded 5' primer and a J-beta primer mix that a second PCR of roughly 7 to 12 cycles was run. MiXCR was run by TCRdb on the 5' RACE reads, yielding one entry per CDR3 protein. The sample has over a million distinct CDR3 sequences; 40% to 45% are singletons. The CDR3 covers 13 residues. Looked up from germline, CDR1 is SEHNR and CDR2 is FQNEAQ (reference sequence). Source material: blood. The TCR was taken from a woman between 18 and 29 years old in good health. The V and J genes are TRBV7-9 and TRBJ2-7; D gene ambiguous. The CDR3 protein is CASSFQEAYEQYF. The CDR3 bases are TGTGCCAGTAGCTTCCAAGAAGCCTACGAGCAGTACTTC. The complete variable domain, with remaining parts taken from reference TRBV7-9 and TRBJ2-7, reads DTGVSQNPRHKITKRGQNVTFRCDPISEHNRLYWYRQTLGQGPEFLTYFQNEAQLEKSRLLSDRFSAERPKGSFSTLEIQRTEQGDSAMYLCASSFQEAYEQYFGPGTRLTVT.